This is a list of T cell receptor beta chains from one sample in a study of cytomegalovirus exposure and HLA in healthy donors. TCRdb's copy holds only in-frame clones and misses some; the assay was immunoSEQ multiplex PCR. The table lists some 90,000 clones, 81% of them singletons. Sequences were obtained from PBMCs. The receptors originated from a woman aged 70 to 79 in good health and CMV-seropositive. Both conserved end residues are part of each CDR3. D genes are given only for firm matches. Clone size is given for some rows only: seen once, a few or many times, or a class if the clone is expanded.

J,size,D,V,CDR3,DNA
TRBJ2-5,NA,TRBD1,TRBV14,CASSQHSGTGGETQYF,TGTGCCAGCAGCCAACATTCCGGGACAGGGGGGGAGACCCAGTACTTC
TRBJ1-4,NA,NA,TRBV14,CASSPRGGPPGEKLFF,TGTGCCAGCAGCCCCAGAGGAGGCCCCCCGGGGGAAAAACTGTTTTTT
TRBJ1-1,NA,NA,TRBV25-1,CASSEGQGRGTEAFF,TGTGCCAGCAGTGAAGGTCAGGGGAGGGGCACTGAAGCTTTCTTT
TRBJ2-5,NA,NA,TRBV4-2,CASSPSRSKETQYF,TGTGCCAGCAGCCCCTCTAGAAGTAAAGAGACCCAGTACTTC
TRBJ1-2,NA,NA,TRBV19,CASSTYDRSPYGYTF,TGTGCCAGTAGTACCTACGACAGATCCCCCTATGGCTACACCTTC
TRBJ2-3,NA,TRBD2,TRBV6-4,CASSMAGAADTQYF,TGTGCCAGCAGTATGGCGGGAGCTGCAGATACGCAGTATTTT
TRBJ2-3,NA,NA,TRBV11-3,CASSFERETADTQYF,TGTGCCAGCAGCTTCGAACGGGAAACTGCCGATACGCAGTATTTT
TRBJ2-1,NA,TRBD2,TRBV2,CASMRSGIIDEQFF,TGTGCCAGCATGCGTAGCGGGATTATTGATGAGCAGTTCTTC
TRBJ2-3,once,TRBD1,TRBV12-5,CASGLGTGHTDTQYF,TGTGCTAGTGGTTTAGGGACAGGACACACAGATACGCAGTATTTT
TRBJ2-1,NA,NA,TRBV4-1,CASSLKLDLSNEQFF,TGCGCCAGCAGCCTTAAACTTGACTTATCCAATGAGCAGTTCTTC
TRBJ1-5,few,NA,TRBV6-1,CASSELSVQPQHF,TGTGCCAGCAGTGAATTGTCGGTTCAGCCCCAGCATTTT
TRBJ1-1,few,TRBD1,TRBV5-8,CASSPGTGNTEAFF,TGTGCCAGCAGTCCCGGGACAGGTAACACTGAAGCTTTCTTT
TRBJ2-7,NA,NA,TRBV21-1,CASSKEVAYEQYF,TGTGCCAGCAGCAAGGAGGTGGCCTACGAGCAGTACTTC
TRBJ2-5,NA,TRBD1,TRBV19,CASSPQGAETQYF,TGTGCCAGTAGTCCACAGGGGGCAGAGACCCAGTACTTC
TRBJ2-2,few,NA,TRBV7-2,CASSLRAGNTGELFF,TGTGCCAGCAGCTTAAGGGCGGGGAACACCGGGGAGCTGTTTTTT
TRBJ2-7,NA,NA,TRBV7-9,CSSSRGAASSYEQYF,TGTTCCAGCAGTCGGGGGGCGGCGAGCTCCTACGAGCAGTACTTC
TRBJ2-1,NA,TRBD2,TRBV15,CATSGATGTSGGSSYNEQFF,TGTGCCACCAGCGGGGCTACCGGGACTAGCGGGGGCAGCTCCTACAATGAGCAGTTCTTC
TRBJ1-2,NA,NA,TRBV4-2,CASSRSGTNYGYTF,TGTGCCAGCAGCCGGTCCGGGACTAACTATGGCTACACCTTC
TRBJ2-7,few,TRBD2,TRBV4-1,CASSLQLGGRSKYEQYF,TGCGCCAGCAGCCTCCAACTCGGCGGGAGAAGCAAGTACGAGCAGTACTTC
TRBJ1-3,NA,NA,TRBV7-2,CASSLAGGSGNTIYF,TGTGCCAGCAGCTTAGCGGGGGGTTCAGGAAACACCATATATTTT
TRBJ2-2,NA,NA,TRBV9,CASSVGGGWLTGELFF,TGTGCCAGCAGCGTAGGTGGAGGGTGGTTAACCGGGGAGCTGTTTTTT
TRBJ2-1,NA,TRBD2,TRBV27,CASSSIRLAGGYNEQFF,TGTGCCAGCAGTTCCATCCGACTAGCGGGAGGCTACAATGAGCAGTTCTTC
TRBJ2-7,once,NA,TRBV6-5,CASSYSGDWGYEQYF,TGTGCCAGCAGTTATTCCGGGGACTGGGGCTACGAGCAGTACTTC
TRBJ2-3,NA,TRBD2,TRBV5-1,CASSPTPGLSTDTQYF,TGCGCCAGCAGCCCAACACCGGGACTAAGCACAGATACGCAGTATTTT
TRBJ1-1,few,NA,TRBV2,CASIPFRELHTEAFF,TGTGCCAGCATTCCCTTCAGGGAACTTCATACTGAAGCTTTCTTT
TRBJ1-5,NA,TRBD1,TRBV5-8,CASSPTGTPSNQPQHF,TGTGCCAGCAGCCCGACAGGGACGCCTAGCAATCAGCCCCAGCATTTT
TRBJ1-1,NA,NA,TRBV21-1,CASSKMLRAGGTEAFF,TGTGCCAGCAGCAAAATGTTGAGGGCAGGGGGCACTGAAGCTTTCTTT
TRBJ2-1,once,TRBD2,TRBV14,CASSQERGLANEQFF,TGTGCCAGCAGCCAAGAGAGGGGACTAGCCAATGAGCAGTTCTTC
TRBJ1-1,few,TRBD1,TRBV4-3,CASCRDRGNTEAFF,TGCGCCAGCTGCCGGGACAGGGGGAACACTGAAGCTTTCTTT
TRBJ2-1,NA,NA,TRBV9,CASSVLGYEQFF,TGTGCCAGCAGCGTACTAGGCTATGAGCAGTTCTTC
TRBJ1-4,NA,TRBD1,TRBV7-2,CASSSGQVNEKLFF,TGTGCCAGCAGCTCGGGACAGGTTAATGAAAAACTGTTTTTT
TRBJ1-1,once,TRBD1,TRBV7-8,CASSLASWTGNTEAFF,TGTGCCAGCAGCTTAGCGAGTTGGACAGGGAACACTGAAGCTTTCTTT
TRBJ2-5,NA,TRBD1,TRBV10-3,CAISRSSDRGRETQYF,TGTGCCATCAGCCGGAGTTCGGACAGGGGGCGGGAGACCCAGTACTTC
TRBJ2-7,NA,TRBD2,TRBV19,CASSHATSGRPYEQYF,TGTGCCAGTAGTCACGCGACTAGCGGGAGACCCTACGAGCAGTACTTC
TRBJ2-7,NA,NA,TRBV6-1,CASSGGHRYEQYF,TGTGCCAGCAGTGGGGGGCACCGCTACGAGCAGTACTTC
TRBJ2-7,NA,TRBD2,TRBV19,CASSPGTSSYEQYF,TGTGCCAGTAGTCCAGGGACTAGCAGTTACGAGCAGTACTTC
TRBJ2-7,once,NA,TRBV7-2,CASSPDRYSYEQYF,TGTGCCAGCAGCCCTGACAGGTACTCCTACGAGCAGTACTTC
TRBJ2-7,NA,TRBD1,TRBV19,CASTTGDRGPYEQYF,TGTGCCAGTACCACGGGGGACAGGGGGCCCTACGAGCAGTACTTC
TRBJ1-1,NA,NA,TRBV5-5,CASSSTLAGASMWGEAFF,TGTGCCAGCAGCTCCACACTGGCAGGGGCCTCGATGTGGGGTGAAGCTTTCTTT
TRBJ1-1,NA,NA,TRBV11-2,CASSSLRGDTEAFF,TGTGCCAGCAGTTCCCTCCGGGGGGACACTGAAGCTTTCTTT
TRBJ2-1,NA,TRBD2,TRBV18,CASSPPGREYNEQFF,TGTGCCAGCTCCCCTCCTGGGCGGGAGTACAATGAGCAGTTCTTC
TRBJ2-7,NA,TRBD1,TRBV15,CATSRSGQGSYEQYF,TGTGCCACCAGCAGGTCGGGACAGGGGTCCTACGAGCAGTACTTC
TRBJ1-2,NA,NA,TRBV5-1,CASSLASGRTNYGYTF,TGCGCCAGCAGCTTGGCTTCGGGGAGGACCAACTATGGCTACACCTTC
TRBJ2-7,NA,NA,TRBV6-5,CASSYTTASYEQYF,TGTGCCAGCAGTTACACGACTGCGTCCTACGAGCAGTACTTC
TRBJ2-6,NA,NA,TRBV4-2,CASSPRGSGAGANVLTF,TGTGCCAGCAGCCCCCGGGGCTCAGGGGCTGGGGCCAACGTCCTGACTTTC
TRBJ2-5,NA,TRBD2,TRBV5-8,CASSLALAGRETQYF,TGTGCCAGCAGCTTGGCTCTAGCGGGAAGAGAGACCCAGTACTTC
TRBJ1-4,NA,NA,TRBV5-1,CASSSANFATNEKLFF,TGCGCCAGCAGCTCCGCCAACTTTGCAACTAATGAAAAACTGTTTTTT
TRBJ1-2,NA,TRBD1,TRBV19,CASSAWTGDLYGYAF,TGTGCCAGTAGTGCCTGGACAGGGGACCTCTATGGCTACGCCTTC
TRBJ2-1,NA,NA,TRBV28,CASSSGLPGSNEQFF,TGTGCCAGCAGTTCGGGACTCCCCGGGAGCAATGAGCAGTTCTTC
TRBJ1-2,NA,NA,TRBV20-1,CSGGSNYGYTF,TGCAGTGGGGGCTCTAACTATGGCTACACCTTC
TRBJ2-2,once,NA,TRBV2,CASSDVAGPNTGELFF,TGTGCCAGCAGTGACGTCGCGGGCCCGAACACCGGGGAGCTGTTTTTT
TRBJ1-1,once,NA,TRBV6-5,CASSDFEGTEAFF,TGTGCCAGCAGTGACTTTGAGGGCACTGAAGCTTTCTTT